This T cell receptor beta chain comes out of a study of blood T cell repertoires in COVID-19. Study-wide context: Samples representing acute and convalescent COVID-19 were sourced from the United States, Italy and Spain.

Per the authors' pipeline: Reference gene primer amplification yielded estimated nucleated cell counts. The assay was immunoSEQ multiplex PCR, and TCRdb's table has in-frame clones only and misses some. V and J calls and clone size follow that table, whereas D and trimming were derived from the DNA. The sample holds 300,000 to 350,000 clones; around 90% are singletons and the top ten take more than 7.5%. Material for sequencing was peripheral blood. This clonotype was sampled from a young man with COVID-19, enrolled during active disease.

The DNA for the CDR3 is TGTGCCACCAGCAGAGGCAAGGGGGGGGTGGCCGACAATGAGCAGTTCTTC. Its protein product is CATSRGKGGVADNEQFF. The chain couples TRBV15 to TRBJ2-1, with D possibly being TRBD2 (7 bases). This CDR3 has 17 amino acids. Per the germline V gene, CDR1 is LNHNV and CDR2 is YYDKDF (reference sequence). Trimming pared 1 base from V and 5 bases from J, leaving 18 bases between.